This T cell receptor (beta chain) originates from a study of OX40 agonist ivuxolimab in advanced cancers. V was shortened by 4 bases and J by 1 base, with 11 bases between the two germline ends. This CDR3 has 14 residues. The germline V gene has CDR1 SGHRS and CDR2 YFSETQ. Data came from immunoSEQ multiplex PCR; TCRdb stores just in-frame clones and leaves some out. The data hold about 76,000 clones, with around 86% observed a single time. The clonotype originates from an adult with an advanced solid tumor such as melanoma, head and neck, liver or kidney cancer. The chain uses TRBV5-1 and TRBJ1-1, with no clear D. The sample here was CD4+ or CD8+ T cells sorted from blood, taken in a trial of the OX40 agonist ivuxolimab. The CDR3 region has the DNA TGCGCCAGCAGCCCGGGCTCAGCGAACACTGAAGCTTTCTTT. Its translation is CASSPGSANTEAFF.